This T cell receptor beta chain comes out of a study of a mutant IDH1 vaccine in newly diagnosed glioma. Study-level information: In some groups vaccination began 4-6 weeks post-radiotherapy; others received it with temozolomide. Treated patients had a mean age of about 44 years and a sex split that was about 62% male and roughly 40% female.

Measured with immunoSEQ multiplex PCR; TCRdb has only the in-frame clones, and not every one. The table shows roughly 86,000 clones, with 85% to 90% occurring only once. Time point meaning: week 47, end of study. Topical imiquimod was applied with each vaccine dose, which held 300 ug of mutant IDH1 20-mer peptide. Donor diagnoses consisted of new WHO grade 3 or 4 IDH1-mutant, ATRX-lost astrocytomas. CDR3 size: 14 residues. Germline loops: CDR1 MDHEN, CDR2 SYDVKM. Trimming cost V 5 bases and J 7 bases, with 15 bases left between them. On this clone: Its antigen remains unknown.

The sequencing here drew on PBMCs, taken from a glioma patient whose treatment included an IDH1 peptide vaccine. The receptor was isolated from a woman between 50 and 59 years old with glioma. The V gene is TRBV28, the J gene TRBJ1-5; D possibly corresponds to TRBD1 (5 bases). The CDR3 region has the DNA TGTGCCAGCAGTACTTACCGGCAGGGCCAGCCCCAGCATTTT. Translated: CASSTYRQGQPQHF.